The 15 T cell receptor beta chains presented below share a single source sample, sequenced in a study of cytomegalovirus exposure and HLA in healthy donors. PCR used 60 Vbeta primers and 13 Jbeta primers. Assay used: immunoSEQ multiplex PCR; TCRdb lists only in-frame clones, some missing. The data show approximately 130,000 clones, with approximately 75% seen just once and 1.5% to 2% held by the top ten. The material sequenced was PBMCs. Source of these receptors: a man aged 40-50 years in good health and CMV-seronegative.

V usage is TRBV6-5 and J usage is TRBJ2-7, with D possibly TRBD2 on 5 matching bases. The V gene lost 2 bases and the J gene lost 2 bases, with 7 bases spanning the gap. This CDR3 spans 13 amino acids. Germline V CDR1 and CDR2: MNHEY, SVGAGI. CDR3 amino acids: CASSYGSTYEQYF. For the CDR3, the DNA is TGTGCCAGCAGTTACGGGAGTACCTACGAGCAGTACTTC.

This chain joins TRBV4-3 and TRBJ1-5; D may be TRBD1 (5 bases). The CDR3 contains 15 residues. Germline lookup yields CDR1 LGHNA and CDR2 YSLEER. Trimming cost V 0 bases and J 5 bases, with 11 bases left between them. The DNA of the CDR3 is TGCGCCAGCAGCCAAGAAAGACAGCCACATCAGCCCCAGCATTTT. Protein sequence: CASSQERQPHQPQHF.

The CDR3 loop is CASSTTGAGELFF. In DNA, the CDR3 is TGTGCCAGCAGCACAACAGGGGCCGGGGAGCTGTTTTTT. The chain recombines TRBV5-4 with TRBJ2-2; 7 nucleotides agree with TRBD1. Germline CDR1 and CDR2: SGHNT and YYREEE (reference sequence). This CDR3 has 13 amino acids. V lost 4 bases to trimming and J lost 6 bases; unmatched junction nucleotides: 3.

V is TRBV5-4 and J is TRBJ2-1; D might be TRBD2 (7 bases). Germline V lookup: CDR1 SGHNT, CDR2 YYREEE (reference sequence). V was pared by 3 bases and J by 12 bases, with 22 bases between. The CDR3 sequence is 15 residues long. CDR3 sequence: CASSSLVGGASGQFF. The CDR3 DNA sequence: TGTGCCAGCAGCTCGTTAGTAGGGGGGGCCTCGGGGCAGTTCTTC.

Concerning this clone: One end of the junction is discordant with germline, which a read error may explain. The sample carries other DNA sequences with the same CDR3. J is TRBJ2-7 and V is TRBV5-4; D perhaps matches TRBD2 (5 bases). The CDR3 loop spans 15 amino acids. Germline lookup yields CDR1 SGHNT and CDR2 YYREEE (reference sequence). The CDR3 reads CASSLGQRSSYEQYF. The CDR3 DNA reads TGTGCCAGCAGTTTGGGTCAGCGGAGCTCCTACGAGCAGTACTTC.

This sequence joins TRBV6-1 and TRBJ2-7; TRBD1 matches 10 bases. The V gene's germline CDR1 is MNHNS and CDR2 SASEGT. Losses at the gene ends were 11 bases for V and 5 bases for J; bases not matched to a gene: 9. The CDR3 is 13 residues long. In DNA form, the CDR3 reads TGTGCCCTCACGGGGACAGGGGTCCACGAGCAGTACTTC. Amino acid sequence: CALTGTGVHEQYF.

The CDR3 bases are TGTGCCAGCTCACAAGGACAGGGGGCCTATCAGCCCCAGCATTTT. The encoded protein is CASSQGQGAYQPQHF. The rearrangement joins TRBV18 to TRBJ1-5; TRBD1 matches 11 bases. This CDR3 contains 15 residues. Trimming removed 4 bases from V and 5 bases from J; junction bases left unmatched: 4. Germline-derived CDR1 and CDR2 are KGHSH and LQKENI.

The gene calls are TRBV6-6 and TRBJ1-4, with a possible D match to TRBD1 (6 bases). CDR1 is MNHNY, CDR2 SVGAGI, per germline (reference sequence). This CDR3 spans 12 amino acids. Trimming shortened V by 11 bases and J by 8 bases, and 15 bases separated the two germline ends. CDR3 protein: CAASQGSEKLFF. Written as DNA, the CDR3 is TGTGCCGCCAGCCAGGGGAGCGAAAAACTGTTTTTT.

This chain links TRBV7-2 with TRBJ2-1; 8 bases agree with TRBD2. Per germline, CDR1 SGHTA and CDR2 FQGNSA. CDR3 length: 13 amino acids. Unmatched junction bases numbered 1, after V lost 5 bases and J lost 4 bases. CDR3 region: CASSRGGYNEQFF. The CDR3 DNA sequence: TGTGCCAGCAGCCGGGGGGGGTACAATGAGCAGTTCTTC.

V is TRBV27 and J is TRBJ2-3, with a possible D match to TRBD2 (6 bases). Trimming shortened V by 8 bases and J by 3 bases, and 15 bases separated the two germline ends. The length of the CDR3 is 14 residues. The germline gives CDR1 MNHEY, CDR2 SMNVEV (reference sequence). Here the CDR3 reads CASSSLGRTDTQYF. The DNA of the CDR3 is TGTGCCAGCTCCTCTCTGGGGAGGACAGATACGCAGTATTTT.

V gene TRBV21-1 combines with J gene TRBJ1-5; no check of the table's D call, TRBD1, against the DNA was made. TRBV21-1 is a known pseudogene. The CDR3 has 16 residues. This CDR3 is CASSKEGTTSNQPQHF. Written as DNA, the CDR3 is TGTGCCAGCAGCAAAGAAGGGACAACTAGCAATCAGCCCCAGCATTTT.

The rearrangement joins TRBV7-9 to TRBJ2-2; 7 bases fit TRBD1. Germline V CDR1 and CDR2: SEHNR, FQNEAQ (reference sequence). This CDR3 is 15 amino acids long. The V segment lost 3 bases and the J segment 5 bases; nucleotides outside the gene matches: 6. Written as DNA, the CDR3 is TGTGCCAGCAGCTTCGTAGGGGGCGAGACCGGGGAGCTGTTTTTT. Translated, it gives CASSFVGGETGELFF.

This clone has only one observation. A junction boundary mismatches the germline segment, possibly from a read error. The rearrangement links TRBV7-2 to TRBJ2-4; 7 nucleotides align to TRBD1. Germline CDR1 is SGHTA and CDR2 is FQGNSA. The CDR3 sequence is 15 residues long. The CDR3 here is CASRQNRDSKNSQYF. The CDR3 nucleotides are TGTGCCAGCAGACAAAACCGGGACAGCAAAAACAGTCAGTACTTC.

The chain carries TRBV28 and TRBJ1-3; D remains unclear. CDR3 size: 15 residues. CDR1 and CDR2 (germline): MDHEN, SYDVKM. V was trimmed by 6 bases and J by 2 bases, leaving 14 bases between them. Here the CDR3 DNA reads TGTGCCAGCAGCCTCCGCCCGGCGGCTGGAAACACCATATATTTT. It is translated as CASSLRPAAGNTIYF.

This chain uses TRBV30 with TRBJ1-2; D is unclear. From germline, CDR1 is GTSNPN and CDR2 SVGIG (reference sequence). V lost 8 bases, J lost 2 bases, and 9 bases lay in between. The CDR3 totals 11 residues. For the CDR3, the DNA is TGTGCCGCGGCGGGGAACTATGGCTACACCTTC. The encoded protein is CAAAGNYGYTF.